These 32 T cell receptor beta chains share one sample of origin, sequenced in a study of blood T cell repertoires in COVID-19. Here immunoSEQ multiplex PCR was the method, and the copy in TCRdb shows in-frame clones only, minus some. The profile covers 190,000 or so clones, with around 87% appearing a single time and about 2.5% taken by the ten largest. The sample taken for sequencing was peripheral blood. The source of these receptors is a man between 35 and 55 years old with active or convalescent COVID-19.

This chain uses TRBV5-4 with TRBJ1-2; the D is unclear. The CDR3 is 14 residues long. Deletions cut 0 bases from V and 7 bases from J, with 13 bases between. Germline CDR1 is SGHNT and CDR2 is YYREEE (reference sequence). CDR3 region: CASSLGSGLGGYTF. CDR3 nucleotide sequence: TGTGCCAGCAGCTTGGGGTCAGGTTTAGGTGGCTACACCTTC.

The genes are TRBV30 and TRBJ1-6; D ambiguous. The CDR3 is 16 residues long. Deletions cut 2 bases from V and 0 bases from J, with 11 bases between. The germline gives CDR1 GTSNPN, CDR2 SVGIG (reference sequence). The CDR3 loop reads CAWSRGGSSYNSPLHF. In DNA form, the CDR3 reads TGTGCCTGGAGTCGTGGAGGGAGCTCCTATAATTCACCCCTCCACTTT.

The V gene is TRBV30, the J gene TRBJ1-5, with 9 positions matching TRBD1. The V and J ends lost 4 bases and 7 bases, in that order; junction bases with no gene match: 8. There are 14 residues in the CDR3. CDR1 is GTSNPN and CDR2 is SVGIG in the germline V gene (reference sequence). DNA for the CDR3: TGTGCCTGGAACCGGGGACAGGGAAACCAGCCCCAGCATTTT. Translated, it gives CAWNRGQGNQPQHF.

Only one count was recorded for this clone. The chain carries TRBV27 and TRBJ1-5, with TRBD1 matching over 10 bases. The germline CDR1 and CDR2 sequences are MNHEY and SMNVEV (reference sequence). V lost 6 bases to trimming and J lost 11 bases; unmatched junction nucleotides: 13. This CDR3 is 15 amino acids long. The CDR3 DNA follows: TGTGCCAGCAGGCCATCCGGGACAGGGGTTTTGGCCCAGCATTTT. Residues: CASRPSGTGVLAQHF.

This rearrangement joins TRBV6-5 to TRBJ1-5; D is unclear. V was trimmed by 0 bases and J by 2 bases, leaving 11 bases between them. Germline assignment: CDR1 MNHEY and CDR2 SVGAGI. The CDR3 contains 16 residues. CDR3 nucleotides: TGTGCCAGCAGTTACTCTACTCCTTTGGGCAATCAGCCCCAGCATTTT. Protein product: CASSYSTPLGNQPQHF.

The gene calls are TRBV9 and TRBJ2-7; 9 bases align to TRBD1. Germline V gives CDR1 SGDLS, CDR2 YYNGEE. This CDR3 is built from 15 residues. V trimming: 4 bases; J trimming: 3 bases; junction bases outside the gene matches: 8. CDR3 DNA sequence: TGTGCCAGCAGCCCCCAAGGGGGACAGGGCTACGAGCAGTACTTC. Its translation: CASSPQGGQGYEQYF.

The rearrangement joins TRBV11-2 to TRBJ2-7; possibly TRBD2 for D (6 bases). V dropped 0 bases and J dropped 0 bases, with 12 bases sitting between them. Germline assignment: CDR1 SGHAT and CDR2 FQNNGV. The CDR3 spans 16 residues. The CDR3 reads CASSLEEGKFSYEQYF. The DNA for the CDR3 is TGTGCCAGCAGCTTAGAGGAGGGCAAGTTCTCCTACGAGCAGTACTTC. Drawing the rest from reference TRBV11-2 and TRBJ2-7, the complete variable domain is EAGVAQSPRYKIIEKRQSVAFWCNPISGHATLYWYQQILGQGPKLLIQFQNNGVVDDSQLPKDRFSAERLKGVDSTLKIQPAKLEDSAVYLCASSLEEGKFSYEQYFGPGTRLTVT.

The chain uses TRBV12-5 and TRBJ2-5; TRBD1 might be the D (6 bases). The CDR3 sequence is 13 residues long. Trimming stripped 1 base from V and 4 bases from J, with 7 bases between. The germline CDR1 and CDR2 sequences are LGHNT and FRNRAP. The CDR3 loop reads CASGLGTVETQYF. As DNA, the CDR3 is TGTGCTAGTGGTTTGGGGACAGTAGAGACCCAGTACTTC.

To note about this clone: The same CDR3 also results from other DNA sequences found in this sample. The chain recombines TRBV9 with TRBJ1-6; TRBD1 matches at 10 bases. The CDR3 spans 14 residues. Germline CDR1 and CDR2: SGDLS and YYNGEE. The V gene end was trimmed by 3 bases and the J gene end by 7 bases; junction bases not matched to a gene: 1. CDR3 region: CASSGQGANSPLHF. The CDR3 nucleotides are TGTGCCAGCAGCGGACAGGGGGCCAATTCACCCCTCCACTTT.

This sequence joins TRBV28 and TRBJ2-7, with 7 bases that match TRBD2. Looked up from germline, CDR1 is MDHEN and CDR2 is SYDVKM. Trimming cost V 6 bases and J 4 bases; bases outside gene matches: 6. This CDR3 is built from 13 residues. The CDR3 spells CASRGGMEYEQYF. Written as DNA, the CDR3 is TGTGCCAGCAGGGGGGGGATGGAATACGAGCAGTACTTC.

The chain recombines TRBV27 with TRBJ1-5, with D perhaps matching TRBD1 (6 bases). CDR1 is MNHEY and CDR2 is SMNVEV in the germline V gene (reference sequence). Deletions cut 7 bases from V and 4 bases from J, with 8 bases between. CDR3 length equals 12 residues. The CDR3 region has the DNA TGTGCCAGCAACACAGGGAATCAGCCCCAGCATTTT. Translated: CASNTGNQPQHF.

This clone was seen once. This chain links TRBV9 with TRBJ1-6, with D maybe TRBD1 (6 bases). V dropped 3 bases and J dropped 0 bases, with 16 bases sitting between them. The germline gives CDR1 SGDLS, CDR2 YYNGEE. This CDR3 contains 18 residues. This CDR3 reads CASSDRVGRGSYNSPLHF. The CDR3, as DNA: TGTGCCAGCAGCGACAGGGTAGGGCGAGGCTCCTATAATTCACCCCTCCACTTT.

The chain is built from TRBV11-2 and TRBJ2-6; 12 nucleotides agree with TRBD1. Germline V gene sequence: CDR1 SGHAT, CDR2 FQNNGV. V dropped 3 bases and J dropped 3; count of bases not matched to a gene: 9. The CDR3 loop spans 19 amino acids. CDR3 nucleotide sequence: TGTGCCAGCAGCTTTCGCGCGGGACAGGGGGCGTTTGGGGCCAACGTCCTGACTTTC. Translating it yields CASSFRAGQGAFGANVLTF.

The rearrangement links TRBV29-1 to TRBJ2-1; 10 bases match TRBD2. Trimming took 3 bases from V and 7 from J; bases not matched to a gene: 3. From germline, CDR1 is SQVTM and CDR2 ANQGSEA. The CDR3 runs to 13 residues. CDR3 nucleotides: TGCAGCGTTGATAGCGGGGGGCGAAATGAGCAGTTCTTC. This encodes CSVDSGGRNEQFF.

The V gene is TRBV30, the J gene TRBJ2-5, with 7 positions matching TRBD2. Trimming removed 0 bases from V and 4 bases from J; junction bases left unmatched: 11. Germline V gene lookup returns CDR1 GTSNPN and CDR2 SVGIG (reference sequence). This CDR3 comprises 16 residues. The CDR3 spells CAWSVGLAASRETQYF. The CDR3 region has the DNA TGTGCCTGGAGTGTTGGGCTAGCGGCCTCGAGAGAGACCCAGTACTTC.

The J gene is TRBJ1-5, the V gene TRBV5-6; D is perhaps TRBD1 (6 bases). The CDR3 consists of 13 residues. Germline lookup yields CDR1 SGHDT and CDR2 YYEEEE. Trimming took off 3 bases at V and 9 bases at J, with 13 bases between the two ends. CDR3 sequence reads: CASSSVQGRPQHF. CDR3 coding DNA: TGTGCCAGCAGCTCTGTACAGGGACGGCCCCAGCATTTT.

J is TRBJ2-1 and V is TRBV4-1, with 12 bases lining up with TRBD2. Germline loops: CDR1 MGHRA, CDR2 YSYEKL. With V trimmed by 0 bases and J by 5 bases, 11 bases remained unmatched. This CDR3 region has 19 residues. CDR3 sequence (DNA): TGCGCCAGCAGCCAAGACCGACTAGCGGGGGCCCCGGGGAACAATGAGCAGTTCTTC. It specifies CASSQDRLAGAPGNNEQFF.

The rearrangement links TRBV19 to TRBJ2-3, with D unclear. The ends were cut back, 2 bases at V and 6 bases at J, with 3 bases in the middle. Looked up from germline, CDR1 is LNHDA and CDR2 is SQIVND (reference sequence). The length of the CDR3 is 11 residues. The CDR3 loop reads CASSISDTQYF. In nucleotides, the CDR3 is TGTGCCAGTAGTATATCTGATACGCAGTATTTT.

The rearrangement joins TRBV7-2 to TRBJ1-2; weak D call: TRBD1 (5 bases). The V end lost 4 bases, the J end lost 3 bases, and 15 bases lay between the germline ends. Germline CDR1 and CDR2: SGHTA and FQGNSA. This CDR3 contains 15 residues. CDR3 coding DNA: TGTGCCAGCAGCTGGAGCAGGGTGACGGACTATGGCTACACCTTC. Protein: CASSWSRVTDYGYTF. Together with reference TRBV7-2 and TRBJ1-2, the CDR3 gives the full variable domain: GAGVSQSPSNKVTEKGKDVELRCDPISGHTALYWYRQSLGQGLEFLIYFQGNSAPDKSGLPSDRFSAERTGGSVSTLTIQRTQQEDSAVYLCASSWSRVTDYGYTFGSGTRLTVV.

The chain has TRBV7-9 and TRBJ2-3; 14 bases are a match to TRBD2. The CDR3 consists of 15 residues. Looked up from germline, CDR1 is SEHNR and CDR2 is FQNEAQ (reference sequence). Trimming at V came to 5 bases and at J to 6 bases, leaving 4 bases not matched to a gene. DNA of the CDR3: TGTGCCAGCAGCGCTAGACTAGCGGGGGGGGATACGCAGTATTTT. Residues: CASSARLAGGDTQYF.

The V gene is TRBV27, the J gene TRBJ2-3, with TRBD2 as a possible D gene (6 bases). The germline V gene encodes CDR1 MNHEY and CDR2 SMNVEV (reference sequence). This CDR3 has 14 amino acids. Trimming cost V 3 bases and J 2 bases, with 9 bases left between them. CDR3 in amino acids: CASSFGRDTDTQYF. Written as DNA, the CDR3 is TGTGCCAGCAGTTTTGGGCGGGACACAGATACGCAGTATTTT.

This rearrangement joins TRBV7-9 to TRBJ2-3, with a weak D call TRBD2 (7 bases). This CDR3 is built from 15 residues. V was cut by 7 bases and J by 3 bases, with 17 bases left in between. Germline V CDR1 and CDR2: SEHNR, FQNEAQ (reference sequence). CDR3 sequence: CASTGQSLATDTQYF. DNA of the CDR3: TGTGCCAGCACTGGACAGTCACTAGCGACAGATACGCAGTATTTT. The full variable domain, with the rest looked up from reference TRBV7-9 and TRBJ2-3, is DTGVSQNPRHKITKRGQNVTFRCDPISEHNRLYWYRQTLGQGPEFLTYFQNEAQLEKSRLLSDRFSAERPKGSFSTLEIQRTEQGDSAMYLCASTGQSLATDTQYFGPGTRLTVL.

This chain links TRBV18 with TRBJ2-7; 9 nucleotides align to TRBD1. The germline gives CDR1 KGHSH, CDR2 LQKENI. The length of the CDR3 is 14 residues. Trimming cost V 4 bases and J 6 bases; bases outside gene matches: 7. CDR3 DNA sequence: TGTGCCAGCTCACGCGGACAGGGGTCGAGCGAGCAGTACTTC. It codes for CASSRGQGSSEQYF.

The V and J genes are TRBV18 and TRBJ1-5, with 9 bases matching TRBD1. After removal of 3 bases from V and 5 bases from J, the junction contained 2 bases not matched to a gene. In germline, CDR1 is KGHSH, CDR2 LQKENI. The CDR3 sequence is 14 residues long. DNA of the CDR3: TGTGCCAGCTCACCGGGACAGGGTGATCAGCCCCAGCATTTT. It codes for CASSPGQGDQPQHF.

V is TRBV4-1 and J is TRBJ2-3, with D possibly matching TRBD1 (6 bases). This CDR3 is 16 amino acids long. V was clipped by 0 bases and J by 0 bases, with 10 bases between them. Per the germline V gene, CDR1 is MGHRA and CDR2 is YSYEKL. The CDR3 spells CASSQDRGYSTDTQYF. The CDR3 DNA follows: TGCGCCAGCAGCCAAGACAGGGGATATAGCACAGATACGCAGTATTTT.

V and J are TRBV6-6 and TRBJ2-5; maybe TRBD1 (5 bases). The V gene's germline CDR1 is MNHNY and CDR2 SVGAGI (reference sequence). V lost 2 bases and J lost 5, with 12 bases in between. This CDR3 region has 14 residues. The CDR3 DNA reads TGTGCCAGCAGTTACATGAGACAGAGGGAGACCCAGTACTTC. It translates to CASSYMRQRETQYF.

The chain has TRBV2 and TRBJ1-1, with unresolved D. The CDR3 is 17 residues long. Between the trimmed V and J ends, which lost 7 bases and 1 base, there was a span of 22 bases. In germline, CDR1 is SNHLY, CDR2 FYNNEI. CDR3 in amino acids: CASTESEYRNRNTEAFF. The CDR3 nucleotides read TGTGCCAGCACCGAGTCCGAGTATCGAAACAGGAACACTGAAGCTTTCTTT.

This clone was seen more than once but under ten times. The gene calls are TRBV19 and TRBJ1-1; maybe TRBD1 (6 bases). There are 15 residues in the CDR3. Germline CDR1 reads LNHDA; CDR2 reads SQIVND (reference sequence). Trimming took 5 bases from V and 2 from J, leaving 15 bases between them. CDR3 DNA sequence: TGTGCCAGTAGTGCCCCTTCAGGGGTCAACACTGAAGCTTTCTTT. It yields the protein CASSAPSGVNTEAFF.

CDR3 amino acids: CASSLLRDRASGANVLTF. The CDR3 DNA sequence: TGCGCCAGCAGTTTACTCCGGGACAGAGCCTCTGGGGCCAACGTCCTGACTTTC. V and J are TRBV23-1 and TRBJ2-6; 7 bases match TRBD1. TRBV23-1 falls under the ORF class, with uncertain function. V trimming: 5 bases; J trimming: 0 bases; junction bases outside the gene matches: 10. The CDR3 contains 18 residues.

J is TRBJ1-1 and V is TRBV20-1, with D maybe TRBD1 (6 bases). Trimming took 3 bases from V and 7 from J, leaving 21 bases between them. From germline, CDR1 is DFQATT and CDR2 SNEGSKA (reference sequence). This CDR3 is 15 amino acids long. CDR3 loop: CSASSVDRGGGEAFF. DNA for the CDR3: TGCAGTGCTAGTAGCGTCGATAGGGGAGGGGGTGAAGCTTTCTTT.

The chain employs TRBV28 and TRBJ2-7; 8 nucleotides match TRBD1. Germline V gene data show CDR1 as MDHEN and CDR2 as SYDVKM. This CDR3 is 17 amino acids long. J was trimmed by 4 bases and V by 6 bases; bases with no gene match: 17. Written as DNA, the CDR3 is TGTGCCAGCAGCCCGGACAGGGCTAGTCTTGGTTCGTACGAGCAGTACTTC. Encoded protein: CASSPDRASLGSYEQYF. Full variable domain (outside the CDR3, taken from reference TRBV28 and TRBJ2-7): DVKVTQSSRYLVKRTGEKVFLECVQDMDHENMFWYRQDPGLGLRLIYFSYDVKMKEKGDIPEGYSVSREKKERFSLILESASTNQTSMYLCASSPDRASLGSYEQYFGPGTRLTVT.

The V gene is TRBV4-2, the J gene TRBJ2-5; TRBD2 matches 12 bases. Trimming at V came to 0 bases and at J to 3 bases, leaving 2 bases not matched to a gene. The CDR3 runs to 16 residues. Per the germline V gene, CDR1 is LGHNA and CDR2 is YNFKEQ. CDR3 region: CASSQEASGGEETQYF. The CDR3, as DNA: TGTGCCAGCAGCCAAGAGGCTAGCGGGGGGGAAGAGACCCAGTACTTC.